A selection of T cell receptor beta chains follows, all from one sample in a study of regulatory T cells in long-lasting Graves disease. Each CDR3 protein gets one entry after TCRdb re-called the multiplex PCR reads with MiXCR. The sample lists around 450,000 distinct CDR3 sequences, about a sixth occurring once. The sample was also reused in another study, on T cells in Graves' hyperthyroidism and ophthalmopathy.

The sample was peripheral blood mononuclear cells (PBMCs), taken at new diagnosis, from a patient treated with antithyroid drugs. Receptors were obtained from a middle-aged man with Graves disease. The CDR3 runs from the conserved cysteine through the conserved F or W. The order of the fields is D gene, J gene, clone size, V gene, CDR3 DNA, CDR3 protein. The D gene is left open where the match is weak. Size is stated for part of the rows, as once, few or many counts, or as a class when the clone is expanded.

>NA|TRBJ2-7|many|TRBV27
TGTGCCAGCAGTTTACGGGCCCGGGCGGGCTACGAGCAGTACTTC
CASSLRARAGYEQYF
>NA|TRBJ1-1|few|TRBV6-1
TGTGCCAGCACCCTCTCCAGTTTCGGAGGTAGAACTGAAGCTTTCTTT
CASTLSSFGGRTEAFF
>NA|TRBJ2-7|many|TRBV6-1
TGTGCCAGCAGGCAGGGGAACGAGCAGTACTTC
CASRQGNEQYF
>TRBD2|TRBJ2-5|many|TRBV5-1
TGCGCCAGCAGCCGACTAGCGGGAGGGACCCAGTACTTC
CASSRLAGGTQYF
>NA|TRBJ2-5|NA|TRBV10-2
TGCGCCAGCAGTGATGGGACAAAAGAGACCCAGTACTTC
CASSDGTKETQYF
>NA|TRBJ2-3|many|TRBV3-1
TGTGCCAGCAGCCAAGAGCCGGATACGCAGTATTTT
CASSQEPDTQYF
>TRBD1|TRBJ1-2|few|TRBV29-1
TGCAGCGTAGACAGGGACGGCTCAGGGGGCTACACCTTC
CSVDRDGSGGYTF
>NA|TRBJ2-1|many|TRBV2
TGTGCCAGCAGCCCGACAGGTCCCGGTGAGCAGTTCTTC
CASSPTGPGEQFF
>NA|TRBJ1-3|NA|TRBV15
TGTGCCACCAGCAGACAGACAGTTTCTGGAAACACCATATATTTT
CATSRQTVSGNTIYF
>NA|TRBJ2-2|NA|TRBV27
TGTGCCAGCAGTTTATTGGCACGGTCGGTTGGCGGGGAGCTGTTTTTT
CASSLLARSVGGELFF
>TRBD2|TRBJ2-7|few|TRBV7-9
TGTGCCAGCAGCGCGTGGGACGGGGGGAGCGAGCAGTACTTC
CASSAWDGGSEQYF
>NA|TRBJ2-2|many|TRBV30
TGTGCCTGGAGTGTCGCCTTTACCGGGGAGCTGTTTTTT
CAWSVAFTGELFF
>NA|TRBJ2-6|few|TRBV2
TGTGCCAGCAGTTTCCTTGGACATACTGGGGCCAACGTCCTGACTTTC
CASSFLGHTGANVLTF
>NA|TRBJ1-5|many|TRBV7-9
TGTGCCAGCAGTTCCGGGACAAGATCCAATCAGCCCCAGCATTTT
CASSSGTRSNQPQHF
>NA|TRBJ2-5|many|TRBV11-2
TGTGCCAGCAGCTTGCGCGGCGGGGCACAAGAGACCCAGTACTTC
CASSLRGGAQETQYF
>TRBD1|TRBJ2-7|many|TRBV30
TGTGCCTGGAGTGTACAGGGGGCCAAGGGGGGTAACTTC
CAWSVQGAKGGNF
>TRBD1|TRBJ2-5|many|TRBV28
TGTGCCAGCAGTTCAGGGGGTTCAGAGACCCAGTACTTC
CASSSGGSETQYF
>TRBD1|TRBJ1-1|few|TRBV10-3
TGTGCCACAGACTCGACAGGGGCGTACGGAGCTTTCTTT
CATDSTGAYGAFF
>NA|TRBJ1-2|many|TRBV28
TGTGCCAGCAGTTTAGGGGGAGGTGGCTACACCTTC
CASSLGGGGYTF
>TRBD1|TRBJ2-7|many|TRBV11-2
TGTGCCAGCAGCTCGGGGCGCGGGACAGGGGCCTACGAGCAGTACTTC
CASSSGRGTGAYEQYF
>TRBD1|TRBJ1-4|NA|TRBV7-2
TGTGCCAGCAGCGCCGACAGGGGGCTTAACGAAAAACTGTTTTTT
CASSADRGLNEKLFF
>NA|TRBJ1-1|many|TRBV11-3
TGTGCCAGCAGCTTAGAGGGGCCCGGCACTGAAGCTTTCTTT
CASSLEGPGTEAFF
>NA|TRBJ1-2|few|TRBV2
TGTGCCAGCAGGGCCGGACAGACAACTCCTGGCTACACCTTC
CASRAGQTTPGYTF
>TRBD1|TRBJ1-6|few|TRBV6-1
TGTGCCAGCAGTACCTCAGGGGGTCGAAATTCACCCCTCCACTTT
CASSTSGGRNSPLHF
>TRBD2|TRBJ2-7|few|TRBV28
TGTGCCAGCAGTAGACCTGGACTAGCGGGCTACGAGCAGTACTTC
CASSRPGLAGYEQYF
>NA|TRBJ2-2|many|TRBV13
TGTGCCAGCAGCTCACGCATGGGCAGAACGAACACCGGGGAGCTGTTTTTT
CASSSRMGRTNTGELFF
>NA|TRBJ1-6|NA|TRBV15
TGTGCCACCAGCTCTTCCGGGACCACGGATTCACCCCTCCACTTT
CATSSSGTTDSPLHF
>NA|TRBJ2-7|many|TRBV7-2
TGTGCAAGCGCACGCTGGGATTCCTACGAGCAGTACTTC
CASARWDSYEQYF